This TCR beta chain was sequenced for a study of tumor-infiltrating lymphocytes in primary liver carcinoma. Details on this clonotype: An end of the junction differs from the germline gene, which may be a read error.

Priming with a constant-region primer yielded TCR beta cDNA from 400 to 550 ng total RNA. Libraries of TCR beta came from three nested multiplex PCR rounds with slightly modified ARM-PCR. TCRdb itself ran the multiplex PCR reads through MiXCR, one entry per CDR3 protein. The sample holds almost 200,000 distinct CDR3 sequences, around three fifths seen once. Germline DNA was also extracted, while the blood RNA originated from unsorted whole blood. The sequenced material came from peripheral blood. The TCR sequence derives from a woman in her fifties or sixties with primary liver carcinoma and hepatitis B virus infection.

The chain's CDR3 is CVSSQAGQSYGYTF. The CDR3 DNA sequence: TGTGTCAGCAGCCAAGCGGGACAGTCTTATGGCTACACCTTC. This rearrangement joins TRBV14 to TRBJ1-2, with 7 bases aligning to TRBD1. Germline V gene data show CDR1 as SGHDN and CDR2 as FVKESK. This CDR3 region has 14 residues.